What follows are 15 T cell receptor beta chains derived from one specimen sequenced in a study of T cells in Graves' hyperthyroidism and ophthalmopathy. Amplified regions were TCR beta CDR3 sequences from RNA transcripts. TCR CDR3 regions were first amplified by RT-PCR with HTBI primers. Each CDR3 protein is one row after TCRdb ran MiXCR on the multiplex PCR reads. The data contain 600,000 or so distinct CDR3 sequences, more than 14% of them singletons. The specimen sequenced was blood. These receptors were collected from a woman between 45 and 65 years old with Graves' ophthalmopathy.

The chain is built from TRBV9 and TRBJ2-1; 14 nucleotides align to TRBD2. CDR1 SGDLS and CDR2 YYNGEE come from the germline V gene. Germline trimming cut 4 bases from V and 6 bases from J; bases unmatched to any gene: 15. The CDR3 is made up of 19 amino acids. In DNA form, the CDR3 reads TGTGCCAGCAGCTCATCGGGACTAGCGGGAGCGGACGTCATCAATGAGCAGTTCTTC. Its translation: CASSSSGLAGADVINEQFF.

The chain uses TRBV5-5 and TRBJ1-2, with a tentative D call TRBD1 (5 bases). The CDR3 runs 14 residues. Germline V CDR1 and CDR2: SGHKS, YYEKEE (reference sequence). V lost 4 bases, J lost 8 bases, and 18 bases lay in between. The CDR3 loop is CASSLPPTEHGYTF. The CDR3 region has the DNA TGTGCCAGCAGCCTTCCCCCGACAGAGCACGGCTACACCTTC.

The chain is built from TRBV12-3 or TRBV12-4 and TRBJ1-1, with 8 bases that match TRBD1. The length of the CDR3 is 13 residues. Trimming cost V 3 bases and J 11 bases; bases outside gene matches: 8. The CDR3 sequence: CASSFGQGGSAFF. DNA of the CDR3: TGTGCCAGCAGTTTCGGACAGGGAGGGAGTGCTTTCTTT.

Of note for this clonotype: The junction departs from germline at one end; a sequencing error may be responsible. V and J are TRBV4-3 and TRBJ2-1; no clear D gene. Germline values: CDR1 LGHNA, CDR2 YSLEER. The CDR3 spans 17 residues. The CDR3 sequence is CASSQDGRLSSYNGQFF. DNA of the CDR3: TGCGCCAGCAGCCAAGATGGCAGATTGAGCTCCTACAATGGGCAGTTCTTC.

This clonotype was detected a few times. The CDR3 loop reads CASSQVGRPEAFF. The CDR3 DNA sequence: TGCGCCAGCAGCCAAGTCGGGAGGCCTGAAGCTTTCTTT. The chain links TRBV4-1 to TRBJ1-1; no clear D gene. Germline CDR1 and CDR2: MGHRA and YSYEKL. V dropped 1 base and J dropped 6 bases, with 9 bases sitting between them. The length of the CDR3 is 13 residues.

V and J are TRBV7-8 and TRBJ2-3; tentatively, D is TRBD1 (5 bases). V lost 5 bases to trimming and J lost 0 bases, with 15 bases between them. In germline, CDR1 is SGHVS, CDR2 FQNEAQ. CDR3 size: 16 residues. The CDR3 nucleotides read TGTGCCAGCAGCAAGGTAGGGGTGGACAGCACAGATACGCAGTATTTT. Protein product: CASSKVGVDSTDTQYF.

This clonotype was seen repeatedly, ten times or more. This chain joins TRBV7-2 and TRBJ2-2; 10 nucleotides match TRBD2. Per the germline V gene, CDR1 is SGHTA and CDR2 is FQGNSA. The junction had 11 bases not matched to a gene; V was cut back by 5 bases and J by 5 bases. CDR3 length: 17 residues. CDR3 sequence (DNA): TGTGCCAGCAGCGGCGGGGCTAGCGGGAGTCAAACCGGGGAGCTGTTTTTT. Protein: CASSGGASGSQTGELFF.

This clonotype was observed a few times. In nucleotides, the CDR3 is TGTGCCACCAGCAGTTGGACAGGGGATGAGCAGTTCTTC. Residues: CATSSWTGDEQFF. The gene calls are TRBV15 and TRBJ2-1; 9 positions agree with TRBD1. The CDR3 consists of 13 residues. Germline V CDR1 and CDR2: LNHNV, YYDKDF (reference sequence). Unmatched junction bases numbered 2, after V lost 3 bases and J lost 8 bases.

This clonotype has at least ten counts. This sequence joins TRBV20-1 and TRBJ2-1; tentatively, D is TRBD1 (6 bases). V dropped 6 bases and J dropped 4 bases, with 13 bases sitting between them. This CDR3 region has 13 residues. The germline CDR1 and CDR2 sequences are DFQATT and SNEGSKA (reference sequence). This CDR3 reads CSAAMGHYNEQFF. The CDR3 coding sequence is TGCAGTGCGGCTATGGGACATTACAATGAGCAGTTCTTC.

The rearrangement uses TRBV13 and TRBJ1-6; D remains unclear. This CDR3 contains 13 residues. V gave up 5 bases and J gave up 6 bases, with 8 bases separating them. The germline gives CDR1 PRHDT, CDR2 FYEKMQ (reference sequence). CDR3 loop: CASSDEGNSPLHF. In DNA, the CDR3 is TGTGCCAGCAGCGACGAGGGTAATTCACCCCTCCACTTT.

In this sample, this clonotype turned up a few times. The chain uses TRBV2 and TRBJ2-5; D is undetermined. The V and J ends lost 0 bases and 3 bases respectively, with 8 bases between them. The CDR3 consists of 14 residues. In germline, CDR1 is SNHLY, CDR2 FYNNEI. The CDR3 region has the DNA TGTGCCAGCAGTGAAGCTGCCTCGGAAGAGACCCAGTACTTC. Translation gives CASSEAASEETQYF.

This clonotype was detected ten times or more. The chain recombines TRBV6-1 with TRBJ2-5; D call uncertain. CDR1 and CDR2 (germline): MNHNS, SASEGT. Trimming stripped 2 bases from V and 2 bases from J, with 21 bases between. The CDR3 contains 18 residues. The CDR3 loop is CASSEFISGAGLQETQYF. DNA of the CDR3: TGTGCCAGCAGTGAATTCATTTCTGGCGCCGGATTACAAGAGACCCAGTACTTC.

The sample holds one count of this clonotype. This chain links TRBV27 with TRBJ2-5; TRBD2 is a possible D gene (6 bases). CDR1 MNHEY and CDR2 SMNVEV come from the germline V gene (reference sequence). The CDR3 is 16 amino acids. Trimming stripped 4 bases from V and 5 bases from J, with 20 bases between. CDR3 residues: CASSWGTGLPEETQYF. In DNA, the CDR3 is TGTGCCAGCAGTTGGGGGACGGGACTCCCCGAGGAGACCCAGTACTTC.

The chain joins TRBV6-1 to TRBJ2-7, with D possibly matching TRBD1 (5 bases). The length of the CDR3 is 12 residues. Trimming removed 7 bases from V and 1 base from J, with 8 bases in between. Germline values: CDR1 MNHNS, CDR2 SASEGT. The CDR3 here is CASTGNSYEQYF. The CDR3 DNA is TGTGCCAGCACAGGGAATTCCTACGAGCAGTACTTC.

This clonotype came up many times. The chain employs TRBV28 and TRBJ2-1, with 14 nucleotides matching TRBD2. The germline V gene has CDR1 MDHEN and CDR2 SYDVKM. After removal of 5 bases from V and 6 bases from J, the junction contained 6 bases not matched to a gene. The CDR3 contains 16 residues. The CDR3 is CASSTSGTSGSNEQFF. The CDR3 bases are TGTGCCAGCAGTACCTCCGGGACTAGCGGGAGCAATGAGCAGTTCTTC.